Detailed here is one T cell receptor beta chain. Its antigen is currently not known. There are no base qualities to consult, and no much larger clone falls within one base. Using the immunoSEQ multiplex PCR assay, the TCRB and TCRAD loci were amplified from a standardized quantity of quality-controlled genomic DNA. The amplicons spanned the V(D)J region and were long enough to cover the CDR3 and allow V and J genes to be identified. Amplicon sequencing was performed on an Illumina platform through the commercial immunoSEQ service. In the authors' own workflow: Primer bias and sequencing errors were corrected as previously described, and TCRAD and TCRB were defined on the basis of the IMGT database. Analysis of the repertoires was done with immunoSEQ Analyzer 3.0 and VDJTools and included basic statistics, V/J segment usage, diversity estimates, rarefaction and pairwise overlap. Diversity was estimated using the Chao1, ChaoE, Efron-Thisted, Shannon and inverse Simpson indices, and was also estimated on datasets down-sampled to the size of the smallest sample. For repertoire overlap, CDR3 nucleotide sequence, V gene and J gene had to match strictly, and clustering was done by Jaccard-based multidimensional scaling. Entries here come from immuneACCESS through TCRdb and include only in-frame sequences with V and J called. Some clones fail to appear in such tables; in the studies checked, an unresolved V gene covers under half of the shortfall, and the cause of the remainder is unknown. The DNA was the basis for D and trimming; V, J and clone size are from that table. The table for this sample lists tens of thousands of clones; 95% of them were counted only once. About 0.032% of the sample goes to the ten largest clones.

The data derive from a study of human thymus T cells (dated by TCRdb to between 2020 and 2021). With regard to the full study: TCR alpha and beta repertoires from about 8 infant thymus samples and a few related peripheral blood samples were characterized in the study. Donor ages ranged from roughly 6 to 250 days, and the cohort comprised about six male and two female infants. The paper as a whole reports these results and caveats: The related research reported highly overlapping thymic TCR repertoires among unrelated individuals. On average, thymus samples gave around 880,000 unique TCRB clonotypes, whereas blood samples gave around 84,000. Usage of V and J gene segments appeared to be biased in both the thymic and the peripheral blood repertoires.

The germline V gene supplies CDR1 SGHVS and CDR2 FNYEAQ. CDR3 length: 16 amino acids, cysteine to phenylalanine. Left in the record is the CDR3 DNA by itself, 48 bases read in frame from the first base. Unmatched junction bases come to 7, with V trimmed by 5 bases and J by 6 bases. The thymus tissue came from surgical resects taken out during corrective cardiac surgery. Immunologically healthy infants undergoing open corrective cardiac surgery for congenital heart defects in Finland were used as donors. Thymocytes were released mechanically from tissue and stored at -70 °C as pellets of roughly 9-32 million cells. A QIAsymphony instrument was used to extract genomic DNA from the frozen cell pellets.

The sample comprised thymus tissue. This sequence uses TRBV7-6 and TRBJ2-7, and 16 bases in between align with TRBD2. This TCR came from a girl in the first two years of life with a congenital heart defect but otherwise immunologically healthy. CDR3 region: CASSGGLAGGPSEQYF. The sequenced DNA: TGTGCCAGCAGCGGGGGACTAGCGGGAGGGCCGAGCGAGCAGTACTTC.